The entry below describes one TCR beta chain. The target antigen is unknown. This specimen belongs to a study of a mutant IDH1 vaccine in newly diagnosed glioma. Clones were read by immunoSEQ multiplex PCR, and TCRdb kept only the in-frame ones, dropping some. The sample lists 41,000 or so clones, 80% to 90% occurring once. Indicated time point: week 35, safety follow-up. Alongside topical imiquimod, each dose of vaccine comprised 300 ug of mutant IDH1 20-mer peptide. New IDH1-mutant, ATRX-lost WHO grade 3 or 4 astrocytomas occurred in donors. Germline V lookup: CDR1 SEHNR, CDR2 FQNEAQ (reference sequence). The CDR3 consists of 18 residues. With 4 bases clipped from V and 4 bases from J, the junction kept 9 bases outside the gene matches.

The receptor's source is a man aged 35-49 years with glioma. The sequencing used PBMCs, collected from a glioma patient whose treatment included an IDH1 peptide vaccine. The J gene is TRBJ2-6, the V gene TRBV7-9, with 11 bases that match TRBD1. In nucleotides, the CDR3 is TGTGCCAGCAGCTCCCGGACAGGGGGCGCGTCCGGGGCCAACGTCCTGACTTTC. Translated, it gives CASSSRTGGASGANVLTF.